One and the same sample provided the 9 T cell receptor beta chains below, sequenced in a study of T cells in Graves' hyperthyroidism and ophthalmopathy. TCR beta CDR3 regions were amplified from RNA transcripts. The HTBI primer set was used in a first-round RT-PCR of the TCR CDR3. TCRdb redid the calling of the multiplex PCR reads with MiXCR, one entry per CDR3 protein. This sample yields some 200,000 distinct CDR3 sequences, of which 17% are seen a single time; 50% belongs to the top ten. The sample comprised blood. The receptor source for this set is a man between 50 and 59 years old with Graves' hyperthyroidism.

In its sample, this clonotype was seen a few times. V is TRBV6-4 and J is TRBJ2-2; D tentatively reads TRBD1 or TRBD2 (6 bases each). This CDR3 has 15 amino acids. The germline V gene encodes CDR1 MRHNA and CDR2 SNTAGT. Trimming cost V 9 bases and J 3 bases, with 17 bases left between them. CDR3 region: CASSKRAGDTGELFF. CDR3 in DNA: TGTGCCAGTTCCAAGCGGGCAGGGGACACCGGGGAGCTGTTTTTT.

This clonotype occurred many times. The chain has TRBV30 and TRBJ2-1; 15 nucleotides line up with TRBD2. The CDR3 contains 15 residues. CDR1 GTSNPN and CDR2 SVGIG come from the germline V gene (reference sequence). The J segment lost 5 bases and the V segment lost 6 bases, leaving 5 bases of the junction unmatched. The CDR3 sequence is CACGLAGGYDNEQFF. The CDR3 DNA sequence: TGTGCCTGCGGACTAGCGGGAGGGTACGACAATGAGCAGTTCTTC.

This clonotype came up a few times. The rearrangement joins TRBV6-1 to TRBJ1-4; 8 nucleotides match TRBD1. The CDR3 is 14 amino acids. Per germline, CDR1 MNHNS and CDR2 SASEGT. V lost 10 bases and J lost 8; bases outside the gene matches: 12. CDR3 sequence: CATRRDRSYEKLFF. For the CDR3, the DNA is TGTGCCACGCGAAGGGACAGGTCGTACGAAAAACTGTTTTTT.

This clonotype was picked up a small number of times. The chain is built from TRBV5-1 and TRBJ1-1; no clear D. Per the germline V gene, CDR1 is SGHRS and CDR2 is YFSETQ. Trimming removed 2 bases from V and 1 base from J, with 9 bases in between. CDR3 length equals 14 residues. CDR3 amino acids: CASSFSRTNTEAFF. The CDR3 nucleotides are TGCGCCAGCAGCTTTTCACGGACGAACACTGAAGCTTTCTTT.

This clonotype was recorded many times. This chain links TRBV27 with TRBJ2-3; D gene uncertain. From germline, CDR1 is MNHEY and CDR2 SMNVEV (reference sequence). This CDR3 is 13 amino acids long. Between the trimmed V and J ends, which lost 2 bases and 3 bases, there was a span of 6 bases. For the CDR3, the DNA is TGTGCCAGCAGTTTAGGGTGGACAGATACGCAGTATTTT. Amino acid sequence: CASSLGWTDTQYF.

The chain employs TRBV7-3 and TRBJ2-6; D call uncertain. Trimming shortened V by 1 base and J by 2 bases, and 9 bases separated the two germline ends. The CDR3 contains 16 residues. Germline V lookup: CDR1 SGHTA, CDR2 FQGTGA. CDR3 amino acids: CASSLIGSTGANVLTF. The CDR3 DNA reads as TGTGCCAGCAGCTTAATTGGTTCAACTGGGGCCAACGTCCTGACTTTC.

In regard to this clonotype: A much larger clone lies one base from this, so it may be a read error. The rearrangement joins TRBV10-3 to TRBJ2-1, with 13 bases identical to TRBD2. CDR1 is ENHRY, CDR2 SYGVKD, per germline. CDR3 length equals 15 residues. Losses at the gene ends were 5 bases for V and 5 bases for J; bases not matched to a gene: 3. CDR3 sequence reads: CAISYGTSGNNEQFF. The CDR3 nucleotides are TGTGCCATCAGTTACGGGACTAGCGGGAACAATGAGCAGTTCTTC.

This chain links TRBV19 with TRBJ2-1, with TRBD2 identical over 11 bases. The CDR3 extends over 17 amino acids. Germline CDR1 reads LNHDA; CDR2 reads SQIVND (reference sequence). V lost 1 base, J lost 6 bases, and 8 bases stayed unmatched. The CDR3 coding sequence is TGTGCCAGTAGTATAGCTCTTGGACTAGCGGGTTCCAATGAGCAGTTCTTC. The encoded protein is CASSIALGLAGSNEQFF.

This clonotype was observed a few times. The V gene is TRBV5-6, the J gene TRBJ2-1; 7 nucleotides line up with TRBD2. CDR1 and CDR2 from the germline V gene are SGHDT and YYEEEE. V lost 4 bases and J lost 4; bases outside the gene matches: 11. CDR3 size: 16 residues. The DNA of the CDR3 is TGTGCCAGCAGCGTGGGCGGCGGGAGTTTGTACAATGAGCAGTTCTTC. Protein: CASSVGGGSLYNEQFF.